This TCR beta chain was sequenced in a study of T cell responses to AZD1222 COVID-19 vaccine. The study's findings and limits: White British donors predominated, females outnumbered males, and clonal diversity was possibly underestimated.

TCRdb keeps only in-frame clones here, not all; method: immunoSEQ multiplex PCR. The sample has around 120,000 clones, roughly 88% seen once. Of note for this clone: The antigen is unknown.

The germline gives CDR1 MNHEY, CDR2 SVGAGI. The V segment lost 6 bases and the J segment 4 bases; nucleotides outside the gene matches: 7. This CDR3 comprises 14 residues. Sequences were derived from peripheral blood, sampled on day 0 of MenACWY control vaccination. The rearrangement joins TRBV6-5 to TRBJ1-2; 8 bases line up with TRBD1. The clonotype comes from an adult in good health. The CDR3 nucleotides read TGTGCCAGCAGCTCGGACAGGGCTGGCTATGGCTACACCTTC. Translating gives CASSSDRAGYGYTF.